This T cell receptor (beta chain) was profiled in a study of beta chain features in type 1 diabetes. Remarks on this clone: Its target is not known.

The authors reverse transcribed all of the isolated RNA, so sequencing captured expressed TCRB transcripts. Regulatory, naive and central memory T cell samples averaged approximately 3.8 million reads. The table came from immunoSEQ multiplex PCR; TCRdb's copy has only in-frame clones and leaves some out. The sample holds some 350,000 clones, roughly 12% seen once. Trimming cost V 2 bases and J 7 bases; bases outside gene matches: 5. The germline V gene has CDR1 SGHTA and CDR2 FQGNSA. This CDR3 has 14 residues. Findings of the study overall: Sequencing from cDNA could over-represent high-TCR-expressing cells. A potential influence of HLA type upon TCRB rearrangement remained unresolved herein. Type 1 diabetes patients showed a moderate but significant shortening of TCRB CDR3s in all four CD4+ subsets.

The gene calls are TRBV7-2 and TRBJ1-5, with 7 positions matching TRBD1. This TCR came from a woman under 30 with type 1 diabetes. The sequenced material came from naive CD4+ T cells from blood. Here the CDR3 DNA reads TGTGCCAGCAGCTTATCGTCAGGGGGACAGCCCCAGCATTTT. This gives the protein CASSLSSGGQPQHF.